The 28 T cell receptor beta chains below were found in one sample sequenced in a study of blood T cell repertoires in COVID-19 (dated by TCRdb to 2020 to 2022). Library method: the immunoSEQ multiplex PCR assay. Sourced from immuneACCESS, this table was stored by TCRdb with only in-frame sequences that have V and J called. A share of the clones is absent; for the studies checked, an unresolved V gene accounts for under half, and the remainder has no known explanation. In this sample the table shows about 120,000 clones, around 89% of which occur a single time. The ten largest make up about 29% of the sample. Material for sequencing was peripheral blood. The receptors derive from a man between 65 and 85 years old with active or convalescent COVID-19.

The chain carries TRBV6-4 and TRBJ1-2, with TRBD1 as a possible D gene (5 bases). Germline V gene data show CDR1 as MRHNA and CDR2 as SNTAGT. Trimming stripped 0 bases from V and 4 bases from J, with 18 bases between. This CDR3 is 17 amino acids long. The CDR3 region is CASSDSGGSEGGYGYTF. CDR3 bases: TGTGCCAGCAGTGACTCGGGGGGGTCGGAGGGTGGCTATGGCTACACCTTC.

The chain recombines TRBV27 with TRBJ1-6, with D perhaps matching TRBD1 (5 bases). Germline lookup yields CDR1 MNHEY and CDR2 SMNVEV (reference sequence). The CDR3 contains 14 residues. Trimming shortened V by 4 bases and J by 11 bases, and 15 bases separated the two germline ends. The CDR3 is CASSSVDRATPLHF. Here the CDR3 DNA reads TGTGCCAGCAGTTCAGTAGACAGAGCTACACCCCTCCACTTT.

V is TRBV5-1 and J is TRBJ2-7; 7 positions match TRBD2. The CDR3 is 16 amino acids. J gave up 0 bases and V 0 bases, and 6 bases lay outside the gene matches. Germline V CDR1 and CDR2: SGHRS, YFSETQ. The CDR3 sequence: CASSLDGGGSSYEQYF. Written as DNA, the CDR3 is TGCGCCAGCAGCTTGGATGGCGGGGGAAGCTCCTACGAGCAGTACTTC.

The J gene is TRBJ2-7, the V gene TRBV19; 9 positions agree with TRBD1. The CDR3 loop spans 14 amino acids. Trimming removed 5 bases from V and 7 bases from J; junction bases left unmatched: 9. From germline, CDR1 is LNHDA and CDR2 SQIVND (reference sequence). The CDR3 loop is CASSAGQGFGEQYF. The CDR3 DNA sequence: TGTGCCAGTAGTGCCGGACAGGGGTTCGGTGAGCAGTACTTC.

The chain employs TRBV7-3 and TRBJ2-5; D is ambiguous. This CDR3 region has 13 residues. The germline V gene has CDR1 SGHTA and CDR2 FQGTGA. V lost 1 base and J 8 bases, leaving 11 bases between the germline ends. In DNA, the CDR3 is TGTGCCAGCAGCTTAAACCACTTCGAAACCCAGTACTTC. Protein product: CASSLNHFETQYF.

The chain combines TRBV6-6 with TRBJ2-1, with 7 bases identical to TRBD1. The trim removed 6 bases at V and 1 base at J, leaving 9 bases unmatched. Germline V gene data show CDR1 as MNHNY and CDR2 as SVGAGI (reference sequence). The CDR3 is 16 amino acids. The CDR3, as DNA: TGTGCCAGCAGGCCCACAGGGGCGGAGTCCTACAATGAGCAGTTCTTC. Translating it yields CASRPTGAESYNEQFF.

The chain recombines TRBV10-3 with TRBJ1-6; D not certain. The ends were cut back, 4 bases at V and 6 bases at J, with 10 bases in the middle. CDR1 and CDR2 from the germline V gene are ENHRY and SYGVKD. The CDR3 consists of 14 residues. CDR3 in DNA: TGTGCCATCAGTGCCGGGGTGGGTAATTCACCCCTCCACTTT. Protein: CAISAGVGNSPLHF.

This chain links TRBV11-2 with TRBJ2-1, with D hard to call. The CDR3 extends over 14 amino acids. The germline gives CDR1 SGHAT, CDR2 FQNNGV. V was shortened by 0 bases and J by 6 bases, with 9 bases between the two germline ends. For the CDR3, the DNA is TGTGCCAGCAGCTTAGACTTAGCATCCAATGAGCAGTTCTTC. As protein: CASSLDLASNEQFF. Supplemented by reference TRBV11-2 and TRBJ2-1, the full variable domain reads EAGVAQSPRYKIIEKRQSVAFWCNPISGHATLYWYQQILGQGPKLLIQFQNNGVVDDSQLPKDRFSAERLKGVDSTLKIQPAKLEDSAVYLCASSLDLASNEQFFGPGTRLTVL.

This chain links TRBV7-9 with TRBJ1-3, with D hard to call. Trimming stripped 5 bases from V and 4 bases from J, with 9 bases between. Germline-derived CDR1 and CDR2 are SEHNR and FQNEAQ (reference sequence). The CDR3 runs to 13 residues. Here the CDR3 DNA reads TGTGCCAGCAGCATCGTGGGCGGAAACACCATATATTTT. It codes for CASSIVGGNTIYF.

The rearrangement joins TRBV6-5 to TRBJ1-2, with D maybe TRBD1 (6 bases). V was trimmed by 8 bases and J by 2 bases, leaving 6 bases between them. The CDR3 totals 11 residues. Germline CDR1 and CDR2: MNHEY and SVGAGI. In DNA, the CDR3 is TGTGCCAGCGGACAGAACTATGGCTACACCTTC. It is translated as CASGQNYGYTF.

The chain joins TRBV6-5 to TRBJ2-1, with D possibly TRBD1 on 6 matching bases. Looked up from germline, CDR1 is MNHEY and CDR2 is SVGAGI. The V gene lost 7 bases and the J gene lost 5 bases, with 18 bases spanning the gap. The CDR3 loop spans 15 amino acids. The CDR3 loop is CASTSFTGSNNEQFF. In nucleotides, the CDR3 is TGTGCCAGCACCTCCTTTACAGGGTCCAACAATGAGCAGTTCTTC.

The rearrangement links TRBV7-8 to TRBJ2-1; no definite D call. CDR1 is SGHVS and CDR2 is FQNEAQ in the germline V gene. The germline V and J ends were trimmed by 2 bases and 4 bases, with 12 bases remaining between them. This CDR3 comprises 15 residues. The CDR3 spells CASSLWVTDYNEQFF. Written as DNA, the CDR3 is TGTGCCAGCAGCTTATGGGTGACTGATTACAATGAGCAGTTCTTC.

This chain uses TRBV7-9 with TRBJ2-4, with a weak D call TRBD2 (5 bases). The V gene lost 4 bases and the J gene lost 6 bases, with 13 bases spanning the gap. Per germline, CDR1 SEHNR and CDR2 FQNEAQ (reference sequence). The CDR3 has 14 residues. The CDR3, as DNA: TGTGCCAGCAGCTCGTGGACTGGAGGAAACATTCAGTACTTC. This encodes CASSSWTGGNIQYF.

This clone was seen a few times. This chain connects TRBV7-9 to TRBJ2-1; D uncertain. This CDR3 is 14 amino acids long. CDR1 is SEHNR, CDR2 FQNEAQ, per germline (reference sequence). V shed 5 bases and J shed 8 bases, with 16 bases lying between them. CDR3 bases: TGTGCCAGCAGCCCCACCAGATACGAGGATGAGCAGTTCTTC. Its translation: CASSPTRYEDEQFF.

Here the CDR3 DNA reads TGTGCCACCAGCCCGGGACAGGGCGTCAATGAGCAGTTCTTC. The encoded protein is CATSPGQGVNEQFF. V and J are TRBV24-1 and TRBJ2-1, with TRBD1 identical over 9 bases. CDR3 length: 14 amino acids. Germline CDR1 reads KGHDR; CDR2 reads SFDVKD. With 7 bases clipped from V and 6 bases from J, the junction kept 6 bases outside the gene matches.

The chain is built from TRBV28 and TRBJ1-2, with TRBD1 matching over 9 bases. Germline CDR1 and CDR2: MDHEN and SYDVKM. The CDR3 has 16 amino acids. V lost 2 bases and J lost 5; bases outside the gene matches: 9. The CDR3 sequence is CASSLARTGVGYGYTF. CDR3 in DNA: TGTGCCAGCAGTTTAGCCAGGACAGGGGTAGGGTATGGCTACACCTTC.

J is TRBJ2-1 and V is TRBV25-1; D gene uncertain. CDR3 length: 15 residues. The V gene lost 5 bases and the J gene lost 1 base, with 12 bases spanning the gap. Germline CDR1 MGHDK, CDR2 SYGVNS. The CDR3 loop reads CASSNAETSYNEQFF. The CDR3 nucleotides are TGTGCCAGCAGTAACGCGGAGACGTCCTACAATGAGCAGTTCTTC.

The chain combines TRBV10-3 with TRBJ2-7; D not certain. The germline CDR1 and CDR2 sequences are ENHRY and SYGVKD. Between the trimmed V and J ends, which lost 9 bases and 3 bases, there was a span of 12 bases. The CDR3 extends over 12 amino acids. Here the CDR3 reads CAIITENYEQYF. In nucleotides, the CDR3 is TGTGCCATTATTACAGAGAACTACGAGCAGTACTTC.

The rearrangement uses TRBV28 and TRBJ1-1, with 7 bases identical to TRBD1. The CDR3 length is 14 residues. Germline V gene sequence: CDR1 MDHEN, CDR2 SYDVKM. The V segment lost 6 bases and the J segment 6 bases; nucleotides outside the gene matches: 10. CDR3 loop: CASSAGTVLPEAFF. The CDR3 region has the DNA TGTGCCAGCAGCGCCGGGACAGTCCTACCTGAAGCTTTCTTT.

The chain employs TRBV7-2 and TRBJ1-1; 7 nucleotides match TRBD1. Germline CDR1 and CDR2: SGHTA and FQGNSA. The CDR3 totals 14 residues. V lost 1 base, J lost 3 bases, and 2 bases stayed unmatched. In DNA, the CDR3 is TGTGCCAGCAGCTTAGTCGACAGGGACACTGAAGCTTTCTTT. As protein: CASSLVDRDTEAFF.

This clone has a handful of counts. The rearrangement joins TRBV7-9 to TRBJ2-1, with D hard to call. The CDR3 is 16 residues long. V gave up 5 bases and J gave up 8 bases, with 22 bases separating them. CDR1 and CDR2 from the germline V gene are SEHNR and FQNEAQ (reference sequence). CDR3 loop: CASSPPLRLGLDEQFF. The CDR3, as DNA: TGTGCCAGCAGCCCGCCCCTGAGGCTAGGTCTGGATGAGCAGTTCTTC.

This clone occurred once. The chain joins TRBV28 to TRBJ2-7, with 11 bases lining up with TRBD1. This CDR3 has 15 residues. The junction had 4 bases not matched to a gene; V was cut back by 6 bases and J by 0 bases. Germline V gene sequence: CDR1 MDHEN, CDR2 SYDVKM. The chain's CDR3 is CASSRDRGISYEQYF. CDR3 coding DNA: TGTGCCAGCAGCCGGGACAGGGGGATCTCCTACGAGCAGTACTTC.

V and J are TRBV6-4 and TRBJ2-1, with 7 bases lining up with TRBD1. Germline values: CDR1 MRHNA, CDR2 SNTAGT. The CDR3 loop spans 14 amino acids. Losses at the gene ends were 4 bases for V and 9 bases for J; bases not matched to a gene: 9. This chain's CDR3 is CASSVDDRVGEQFF. The CDR3 bases are TGTGCCAGCAGTGTGGACGACAGGGTTGGTGAGCAGTTCTTC.

The genes are TRBV10-1 and TRBJ2-1; 7 nucleotides agree with TRBD2. CDR3 length: 17 amino acids. Trimming removed 0 bases from V and 10 bases from J; junction bases left unmatched: 15. Per germline, CDR1 WNHNN and CDR2 SYGVQD (reference sequence). Here the CDR3 DNA reads TGCGCCAGCAGTGAGTCTTGGGCTAGCGGTCGACGGGAGGAGCAGTTCTTC. This sequence encodes CASSESWASGRREEQFF.

The genes are TRBV10-3 and TRBJ1-6; TRBD1 agrees at 9 bases. This CDR3 contains 14 residues. The germline V gene has CDR1 ENHRY and CDR2 SYGVKD. The junction had 9 bases not matched to a gene; V was cut back by 2 bases and J by 16 bases. The CDR3 DNA reads TGTGCCATCAGTGAGCGAGATACTGGGACAGGGCTCCACTTT. This codes for CAISERDTGTGLHF.

This sequence joins TRBV28 and TRBJ1-5; possible D gene TRBD1, 6 bases. V was shortened by 4 bases and J by 5 bases, with 12 bases between the two germline ends. Germline loops: CDR1 MDHEN, CDR2 SYDVKM. The CDR3 has 14 amino acids. DNA for the CDR3: TGTGCCAGCAGTTCCGGACAGAGGCATCAGCCCCAGCATTTT. It yields the protein CASSSGQRHQPQHF.

In its sample, this clone was seen once. The chain is built from TRBV14 and TRBJ2-7; no clear D. V lost 8 bases and J 6 bases, leaving 8 bases between the germline ends. Germline CDR1 and CDR2: SGHDN and FVKESK. This CDR3 has 10 amino acids. CDR3 sequence (DNA): TGTGCCAGCTCAGGCTCCGAGCAGTACTTC. Amino acid sequence: CASSGSEQYF.

The genes are TRBV5-1 and TRBJ2-7; TRBD2 matches 10 bases. This CDR3 is built from 15 residues. Germline CDR1 is SGHRS and CDR2 is YFSETQ. Germline trimming cut 1 base from V and 2 bases from J; bases unmatched to any gene: 3. CDR3 sequence (DNA): TGCGCCAGCAGCTTGTCAGCGGGAGGGCCCTACGAGCAGTACTTC. It specifies CASSLSAGGPYEQYF.